A selection of T cell receptor beta chains follows, all from one sample in a study of blood T cell repertoires in COVID-19. Generated by immunoSEQ multiplex PCR, the TCRdb table keeps only in-frame clones and is missing some. The data show 65,000 to 75,000 clones, roughly 84% seen once. Material: peripheral blood. Every receptor here comes from an elderly man with acute or convalescent COVID-19. CDR3s include the opening cysteine and the closing phenylalanine or tryptophan. A D gene is named only where the DNA matches it firmly. A clone size is listed for some rows: how often the clone was seen (once, few, many), or a class if it is expanded.

clone_size,j_call,d_call,v_call,cdr3_nt,cdr3_aa
.,TRBJ1-2,TRBD1,TRBV18,TGTGCCAGCTCACCTAGTCCCGGGACAGGGGGATACTATGGCTACACCTTC,CASSPSPGTGGYYGYTF
.,TRBJ2-7,.,TRBV9,TGTGCCAGCAGCGTAGCTACAGGGCCGGGCTACGAGCAGTACTTC,CASSVATGPGYEQYF
.,TRBJ2-5,TRBD1,TRBV5-1,TGCGCCAGCAGCCCAAAAGACAGGGACCAAGAGACCCAGTACTTC,CASSPKDRDQETQYF
.,TRBJ1-2,TRBD1,TRBV19,TGTGCCAGTACCTTAATTATGACAGGGGGCGGCTACACCTTC,CASTLIMTGGGYTF
.,TRBJ1-3,.,TRBV7-6,TGTGCCAGCAGCCAGACAGTAGCTGGAAACACCATATATTTT,CASSQTVAGNTIYF
.,TRBJ2-7,TRBD1,TRBV28,TGTGCCAGCAGCTTATCGACAGGGTTCGACGAGCAGTACTTC,CASSLSTGFDEQYF
.,TRBJ2-1,TRBD2,TRBV28,TGTGCCAGCAGTACCCCTAGACTAGCGGGCCCGGTTGATGAGCAGTTCTTC,CASSTPRLAGPVDEQFF
few,TRBJ2-7,.,TRBV4-1,TGCGCCAGCAGCCAAGATCAGATCGGGTCCTACGAGCAGTACTTC,CASSQDQIGSYEQYF
.,TRBJ2-2,TRBD2,TRBV27,TGTGCCAGCAGTTTATACTTTACTAGCGGGGGGCCCGGGGAGCTGTTTTTT,CASSLYFTSGGPGELFF
.,TRBJ1-2,.,TRBV16,TGTGCCAGCAGCGGAATCTCAGACAGCTCTAACTATGGCTACACCTTC,CASSGISDSSNYGYTF
few,TRBJ1-2,.,TRBV5-1,TGCGCCAGCAGCGCTGACAGTCCTCCTCGGGGCTACACCTTC,CASSADSPPRGYTF
.,TRBJ1-3,TRBD1,TRBV19,TGTGCCAGTAGTATGACAGGGGGCGCTTCTGGAAACACCATATATTTT,CASSMTGGASGNTIYF
.,TRBJ2-1,.,TRBV4-2,TGTGCCAGCAGCCACGAGGGGGGGGAGAAGAGGTGGGAGCAGTTCTTC,CASSHEGGEKRWEQFF
.,TRBJ2-1,.,TRBV7-2,TGTGCCAGCAGCTACCCCTCGAGAAGGGGCTCCTACAATGAGCAGTTCTTC,CASSYPSRRGSYNEQFF
.,TRBJ2-3,TRBD2,TRBV18,TGTGCCAGCTCCAAGGCGGGAGAAGGCACAGATACGCAGTATTTT,CASSKAGEGTDTQYF
once,TRBJ2-5,.,TRBV24-1,TGTGCCACCAACGAGGGGACACAAGAGACCCAGTACTTC,CATNEGTQETQYF
.,TRBJ2-7,.,TRBV6-2/TRBV6-3,TGTGCCAGCAGTTATGGGGGGGCCGGCTACGAGCAGTACTTC,CASSYGGAGYEQYF
few,TRBJ2-1,TRBD2,TRBV9,TGTGCCAGCAGCGTAGGAACTAGCGGGGGGAGCTCCTACAATGAGCAGTTCTTC,CASSVGTSGGSSYNEQFF
.,TRBJ2-2,.,TRBV10-2,TGCGCCAGCAGTGTAACAGGTGCACATATTACGAACACCGGGGAGCTGTTTTTT,CASSVTGAHITNTGELFF
.,TRBJ1-2,.,TRBV7-9,TGTGCCAGCAGCTATCATGCAGATGGCTACACCTTC,CASSYHADGYTF
.,TRBJ2-5,.,TRBV19,TGTGCCAGTAGTACCCCCTCGGAGACCCAGTACTTC,CASSTPSETQYF
.,TRBJ2-1,TRBD2,TRBV19,TGTGCCAGTAGTGCCGGGACTAGCGGGAGGGGGAATGAGCAGTTCTTC,CASSAGTSGRGNEQFF